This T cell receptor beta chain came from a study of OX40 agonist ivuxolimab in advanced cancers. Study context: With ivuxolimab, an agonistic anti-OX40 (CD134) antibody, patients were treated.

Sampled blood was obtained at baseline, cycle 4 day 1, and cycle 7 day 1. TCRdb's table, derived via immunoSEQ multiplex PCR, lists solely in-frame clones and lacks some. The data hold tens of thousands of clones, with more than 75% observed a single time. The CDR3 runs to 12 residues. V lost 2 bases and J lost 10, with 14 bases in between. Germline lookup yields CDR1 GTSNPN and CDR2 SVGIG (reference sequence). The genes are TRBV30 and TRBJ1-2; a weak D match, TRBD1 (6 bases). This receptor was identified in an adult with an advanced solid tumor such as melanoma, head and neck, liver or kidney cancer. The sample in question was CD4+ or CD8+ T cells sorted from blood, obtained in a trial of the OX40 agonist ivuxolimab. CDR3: CAWSRQVLDYTF. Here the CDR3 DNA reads TGTGCCTGGAGTCGACAGGTTCTGGACTACACCTTC.